This T cell receptor (beta chain) was captured by sequencing in a study of cytomegalovirus exposure and HLA in healthy donors. Turning to the study itself: HLA-typed donors were the source of tens of millions of unique TCRs, which an early data release held.

The PCR made use of 60 Vbeta and 13 Jbeta primers. Data came from immunoSEQ multiplex PCR; TCRdb stores just in-frame clones and leaves some out. The repertoire holds about 130,000 clones, approximately 82% seen once, with 2.5% to 3% in the top ten. Germline V gene lookup returns CDR1 SGHNT and CDR2 YYREEE (reference sequence). This CDR3 is 14 amino acids long. Trimming pared 2 bases from V and 8 bases from J, leaving 14 bases between. Study-wide findings and caveats: Being productive about 87% or about 30% of the time was typical of most TCR beta V segments in an earlier analysis. Most TCR sequences were seen very rarely across donors, but some public TCRs occurred in many.

Comments on this clone: The target antigen is unknown.

The V and J genes are TRBV5-4 and TRBJ2-1; TRBD2 is a possible D gene (6 bases). Sequences were obtained from PBMCs. This clonotype was obtained from a woman between 18 and 29 years old in good health and CMV-seropositive. The DNA for the CDR3 is TGTGCCAGCAGCTTACTAGCAGTCATGGATGAGCAGTTCTTC. Protein product: CASSLLAVMDEQFF.